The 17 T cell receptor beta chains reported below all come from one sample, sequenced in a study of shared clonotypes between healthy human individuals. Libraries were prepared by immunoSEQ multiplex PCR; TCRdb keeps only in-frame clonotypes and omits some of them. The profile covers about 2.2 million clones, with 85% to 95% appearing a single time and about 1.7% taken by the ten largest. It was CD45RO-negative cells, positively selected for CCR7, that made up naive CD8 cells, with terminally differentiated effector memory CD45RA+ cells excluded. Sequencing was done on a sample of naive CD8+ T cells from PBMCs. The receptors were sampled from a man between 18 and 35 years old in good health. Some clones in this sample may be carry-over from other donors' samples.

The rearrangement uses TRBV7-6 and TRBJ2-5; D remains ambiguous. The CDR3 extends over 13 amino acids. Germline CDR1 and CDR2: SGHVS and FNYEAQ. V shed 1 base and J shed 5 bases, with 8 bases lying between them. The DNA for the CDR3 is TGTGCCAGCAGCTTAGTAAAGGGCGAGACCCAGTACTTC. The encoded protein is CASSLVKGETQYF.

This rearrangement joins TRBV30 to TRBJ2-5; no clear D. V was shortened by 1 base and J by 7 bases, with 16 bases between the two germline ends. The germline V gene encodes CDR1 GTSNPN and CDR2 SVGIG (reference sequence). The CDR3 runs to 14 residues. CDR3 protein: CAWSETNIIGTQYF. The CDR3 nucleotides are TGTGCCTGGAGTGAGACGAACATAATCGGGACCCAGTACTTC. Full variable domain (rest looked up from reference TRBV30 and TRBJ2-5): SQTIHQWPATLVQPVGSPLSLECTVEGTSNPNLYWYRQAAGRGLQLLFYSVGIGQISSEVPQNLSASRPQDRQFILSSKKLLLSDSGFYLCAWSETNIIGTQYFGPGTRLLVL.

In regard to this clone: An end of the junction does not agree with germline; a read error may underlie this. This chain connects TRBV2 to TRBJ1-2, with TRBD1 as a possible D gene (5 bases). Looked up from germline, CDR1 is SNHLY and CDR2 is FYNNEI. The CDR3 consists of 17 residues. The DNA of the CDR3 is TGTGCCAGCAGAGAAGCGCTTGGGACTCCCGGGAGCTATGGCTACACCTTC. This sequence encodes CASREALGTPGSYGYTF. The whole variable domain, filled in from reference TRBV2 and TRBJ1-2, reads EPEVTQTPSHQVTQMGQEVILRCVPISNHLYFYWYRQILGQKVEFLVSFYNNEISEKSEIFDDQFSVERPDGSNFTLKIRSTKLEDSAMYFCASREALGTPGSYGYTFGSGTRLTVV.

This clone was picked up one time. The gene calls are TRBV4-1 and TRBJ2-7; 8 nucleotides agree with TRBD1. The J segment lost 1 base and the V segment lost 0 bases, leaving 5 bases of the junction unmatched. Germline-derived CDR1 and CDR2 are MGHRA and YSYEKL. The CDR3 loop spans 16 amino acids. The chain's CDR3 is CASSQDPGQASYEQYF. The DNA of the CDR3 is TGCGCCAGCAGCCAAGACCCGGGACAGGCTTCCTACGAGCAGTACTTC.

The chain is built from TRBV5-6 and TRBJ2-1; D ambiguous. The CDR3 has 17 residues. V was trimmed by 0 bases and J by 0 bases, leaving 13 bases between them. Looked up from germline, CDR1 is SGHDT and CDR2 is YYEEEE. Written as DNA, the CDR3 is TGTGCCAGCAGCTTGGAGGCCAGACCAAGCTCCTACAATGAGCAGTTCTTC. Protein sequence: CASSLEARPSSYNEQFF. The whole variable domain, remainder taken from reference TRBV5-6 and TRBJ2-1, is DAGVTQSPTHLIKTRGQQVTLRCSPKSGHDTVSWYQQALGQGPQFIFQYYEEEERQRGNFPDRFSGHQFPNYSSELNVNALLLGDSALYLCASSLEARPSSYNEQFFGPGTRLTVL.

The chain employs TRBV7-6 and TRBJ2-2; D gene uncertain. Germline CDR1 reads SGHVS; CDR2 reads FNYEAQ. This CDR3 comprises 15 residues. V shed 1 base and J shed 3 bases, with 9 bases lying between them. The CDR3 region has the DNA TGTGCCAGCAGCTTAGGGGTAGTTGACACCGGGGAGCTGTTTTTT. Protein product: CASSLGVVDTGELFF.

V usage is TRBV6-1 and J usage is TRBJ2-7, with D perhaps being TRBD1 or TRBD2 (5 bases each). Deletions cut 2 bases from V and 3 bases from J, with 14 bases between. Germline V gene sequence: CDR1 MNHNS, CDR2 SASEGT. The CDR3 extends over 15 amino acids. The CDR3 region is CASSEWGTSLYEQYF. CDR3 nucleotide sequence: TGTGCCAGCAGTGAATGGGGGACGTCCCTCTACGAGCAGTACTTC.

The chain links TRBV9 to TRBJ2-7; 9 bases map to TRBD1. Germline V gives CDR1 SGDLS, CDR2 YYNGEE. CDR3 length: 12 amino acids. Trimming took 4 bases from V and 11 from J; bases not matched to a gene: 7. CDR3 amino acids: CASSNRRDREYF. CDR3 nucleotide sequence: TGTGCCAGCAGCAACCGCCGGGACAGGGAGTACTTC.

The CDR3 sequence is CASSLVGRGDGYEQYF. CDR3 DNA sequence: TGTGCCAGCAGCTTAGTCGGCAGGGGAGACGGTTACGAGCAGTACTTC. The V gene is TRBV11-2, the J gene TRBJ2-7; tentatively, D is TRBD1 (6 bases). V shed 1 base and J shed 4 bases, with 17 bases lying between them. This CDR3 contains 16 residues. Per the germline V gene, CDR1 is SGHAT and CDR2 is FQNNGV.

In DNA form, the CDR3 reads TGTGCCAGCAGCTTAAAGGTCGTGGACGAGACCCAGTACTTC. It is translated as CASSLKVVDETQYF. The rearrangement joins TRBV7-9 to TRBJ2-5; D is undetermined. V was cut by 2 bases and J by 5 bases, with 12 bases left in between. CDR3 length: 14 residues. Germline V gives CDR1 SEHNR, CDR2 FQNEAQ (reference sequence).

The CDR3 loop reads CASSAGSGTEAFF. CDR3 nucleotides: TGTGCCAGCAGCGCTGGGTCGGGCACTGAAGCTTTCTTT. The chain joins TRBV9 to TRBJ1-1, with D hard to call. The CDR3 has 13 amino acids. CDR1 is SGDLS and CDR2 is YYNGEE in the germline V gene. V shed 3 bases and J shed 4 bases, with 10 bases lying between them.

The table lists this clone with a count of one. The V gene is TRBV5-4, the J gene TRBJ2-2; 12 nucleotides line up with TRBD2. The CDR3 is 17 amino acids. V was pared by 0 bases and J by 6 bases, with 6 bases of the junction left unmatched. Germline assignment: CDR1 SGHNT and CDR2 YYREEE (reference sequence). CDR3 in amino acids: CASSLGLAGAGAGELFF. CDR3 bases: TGTGCCAGCAGCTTGGGACTAGCGGGAGCCGGGGCCGGGGAGCTGTTTTTT.

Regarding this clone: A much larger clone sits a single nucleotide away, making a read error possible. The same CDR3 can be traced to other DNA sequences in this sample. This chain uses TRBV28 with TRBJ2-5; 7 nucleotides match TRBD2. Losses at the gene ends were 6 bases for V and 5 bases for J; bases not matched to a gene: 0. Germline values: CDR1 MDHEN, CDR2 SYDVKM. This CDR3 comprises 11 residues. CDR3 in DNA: TGTGCCAGCAGGGGGGGGGAGACCCAGTACTTC. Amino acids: CASRGGETQYF. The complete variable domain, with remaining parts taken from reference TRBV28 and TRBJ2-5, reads DVKVTQSSRYLVKRTGEKVFLECVQDMDHENMFWYRQDPGLGLRLIYFSYDVKMKEKGDIPEGYSVSREKKERFSLILESASTNQTSMYLCASRGGETQYFGPGTRLLVL.

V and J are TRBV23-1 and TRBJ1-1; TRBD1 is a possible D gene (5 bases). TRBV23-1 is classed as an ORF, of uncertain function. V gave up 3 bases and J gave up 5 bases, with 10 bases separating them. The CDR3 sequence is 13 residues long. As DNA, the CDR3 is TGCGCCAGCAGTCATTCGAGGGGAACTGAAGCTTTCTTT. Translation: CASSHSRGTEAFF.

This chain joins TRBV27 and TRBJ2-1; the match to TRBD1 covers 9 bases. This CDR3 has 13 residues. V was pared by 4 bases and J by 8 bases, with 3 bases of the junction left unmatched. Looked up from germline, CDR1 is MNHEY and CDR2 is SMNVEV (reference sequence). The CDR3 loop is CASSWTGVYEQFF. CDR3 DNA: TGTGCCAGCAGTTGGACAGGGGTATATGAGCAGTTCTTC.

The CDR3 DNA is TGTGCCAGCACCCCCTTGAGGACAGCGGGAGAGGCCGATACGCAGTATTTT. Its translation is CASTPLRTAGEADTQYF. This chain connects TRBV11-2 to TRBJ2-3; 8 nucleotides match TRBD2. The CDR3 has 17 amino acids. The germline CDR1 and CDR2 sequences are SGHAT and FQNNGV. The V segment lost 7 bases and the J segment 6 bases; nucleotides outside the gene matches: 18.

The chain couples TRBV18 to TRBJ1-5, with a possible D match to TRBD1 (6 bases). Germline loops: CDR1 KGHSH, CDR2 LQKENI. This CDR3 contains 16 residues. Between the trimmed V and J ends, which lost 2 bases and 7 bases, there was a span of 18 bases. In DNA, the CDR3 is TGTGCCAGCTCACCAACGGACAGAACTTTAGGGCAGCCCCAGCATTTT. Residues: CASSPTDRTLGQPQHF.